These 7 T cell receptor beta chains came from one sample sequenced in a study of T cell responses to AZD1222 COVID-19 vaccine. Only in-frame clones appear in the TCRdb table, and some are missing; sequencing was by immunoSEQ multiplex PCR. The sample yields over 65,000 clones, just over 90% seen once. The sequencing here drew on peripheral blood, taken on day 0 of MenACWY control vaccination. These receptors all come from an adult in good health.

The chain recombines TRBV27 with TRBJ2-5; D is tentatively TRBD1 or TRBD2 (6 bases each). From germline, CDR1 is MNHEY and CDR2 SMNVEV (reference sequence). This CDR3 contains 14 residues. With 5 bases removed from V and 5 bases from J, the gap between germline ends came to 15 bases. CDR3 nucleotides: TGTGCCAGCAGTCACAGTCGGGGGCGGGAGACCCAGTACTTC. This codes for CASSHSRGRETQYF.

The table lists this clone with a few counts. The J gene is TRBJ2-3, the V gene TRBV27; 10 nucleotides match TRBD2. The V and J ends lost 6 bases and 6 bases, in that order; junction bases with no gene match: 9. CDR1 MNHEY and CDR2 SMNVEV come from the germline V gene (reference sequence). This CDR3 is 15 amino acids long. CDR3 loop: CASSLFLAGVDTQYF. The CDR3 DNA follows: TGTGCCAGCAGCCTTTTCCTAGCGGGGGTGGATACGCAGTATTTT.

This clone was recorded once. This chain uses TRBV18 with TRBJ2-7, with TRBD1 identical over 7 bases. Germline values: CDR1 KGHSH, CDR2 LQKENI. CDR3 length: 13 amino acids. Trimming cost V 4 bases and J 5 bases; bases outside gene matches: 5. The CDR3 loop reads CASSQQGSNEQYF. CDR3 DNA: TGTGCCAGCTCACAACAGGGGTCCAACGAGCAGTACTTC.

The CDR3 protein is CASSYTQGANYGYTF. CDR3 DNA sequence: TGTGCCAGCAGTTACACCCAGGGGGCTAACTATGGCTACACCTTC. V is TRBV6-5 and J is TRBJ1-2; 7 bases are a match to TRBD1. The CDR3 runs 15 residues. CDR1 and CDR2 (germline): MNHEY, SVGAGI. J was trimmed by 0 bases and V by 2 bases; bases with no gene match: 3.

The J gene is TRBJ1-3, the V gene TRBV7-2; no reliable D call. The V end lost 3 bases, the J end lost 3 bases, and 21 bases lay between the germline ends. Germline V lookup: CDR1 SGHTA, CDR2 FQGNSA. This CDR3 contains 18 residues. The CDR3 DNA sequence: TGTGCCAGCAGCTTGAGGGCAGCGATCGGTTTTCTTGGAAACACCATATATTTT. This sequence encodes CASSLRAAIGFLGNTIYF.

This clone was found once. This chain uses TRBV23-1 with TRBJ2-7; D might be TRBD1 (6 bases). TRBV23-1 is an open reading frame whose function is uncertain. The CDR3 covers 12 residues. The V gene lost 7 bases and the J gene lost 7 bases, with 14 bases spanning the gap. CDR3 region: CASTLGGGEQYF. For the CDR3, the DNA is TGCGCCAGCACCCTAGGGGGTGGGGAGCAGTACTTC.

The chain has TRBV24-1 and TRBJ2-1; 15 bases fit TRBD2. V lost 4 bases, J lost 6 bases, and 9 bases stayed unmatched. The CDR3 is made up of 18 amino acids. The germline V gene has CDR1 KGHDR and CDR2 SFDVKD. The CDR3 DNA sequence: TGTGCCACCAGTGACGATTGGACTAGCGGGAGGGACGTCAATGAGCAGTTCTTC. This encodes CATSDDWTSGRDVNEQFF.